This TCR beta chain was sequenced in a study of T-cell memory formation after mild COVID-19. Study summary: For the most part, TCR clusters were specific to one donor.

TCRdb independently ran MiXCR on the 5' RACE reads; one entry per CDR3 protein. The top ten hold around 13% of the sample, which has under 700,000 distinct CDR3 sequences, roughly 21% seen once. The germline gives CDR1 SNHLY, CDR2 FYNNEI. With 2 bases removed from V and 1 base from J, the gap between germline ends came to 13 bases. The CDR3 is 16 amino acids. Material: PBMCs or a T cell subset sorted from them (not recorded which). V usage is TRBV2 and J usage is TRBJ2-3; D may be TRBD1 (6 bases). The receptor was isolated from an adult woman who had mild COVID-19 (a few samples of this study predate the infection). Cell type and time point are not known. The CDR3 DNA follows: TGTGCCAGCAGTGAATATGGGGGCAGCCGCACAGATACGCAGTATTTT. Protein sequence: CASSEYGGSRTDTQYF.